These 2 T cell receptor beta chains were sequenced from one sample in a study of shared clonotypes between healthy human individuals. The method was immunoSEQ multiplex PCR; TCRdb's version includes in-frame clones alone and lacks a portion of them. Of about 470,000 clones in the sample, 70% to 80% were seen once. Sequencing input: PBMCs. The receptors were sampled from a woman between 40 and 50 years old in good health. Some clones in this sample may be carry-over from other donors' samples.

A word on this clone: One junction end does not reproduce the germline sequence, and a read error may be involved. Other nucleotide sequences in the sample specify the same CDR3. The chain joins TRBV9 to TRBJ2-5, with D perhaps TRBD2 (6 bases). Germline CDR1 is SGDLS and CDR2 is YYNGEE. The CDR3 contains 14 residues. This chain's CDR3 is CASSGSGREETQYF. Here the CDR3 DNA reads TGTGCCAGCAGCGGTAGCGGAAGAGAAGAGACTCAGTACTTC. Full variable domain (missing parts from reference TRBV9 and TRBJ2-5): DSGVTQTPKHLITATGQRVTLRCSPRSGDLSVYWYQQSLDQGLQFLIQYYNGEERAKGNILERFSAQQFPDLHSELNLSSLELGDSALYFCASSGSGREETQYFGPGTRLLVL.

This clone was counted only a few times. The rearrangement uses TRBV21-1 and TRBJ2-7; the table's D call, TRBD2, has no DNA check behind it. TRBV21-1 is termed a pseudogene. This CDR3 contains 12 residues. CDR3 residues: CASSTYNREQYF. The CDR3 nucleotides read TGTGCCAGCAGCACCTATAACCGGGAGCAGTACTTC.